In this sample, the clone carrying this T cell receptor (beta chain) turned up a few times. Antigen unknown. These data come from a study of OX40 agonist ivuxolimab in advanced cancers. Study at large: Three individuals attained partial responses, comprising one hepatocellular carcinoma case and two cutaneous melanoma cases.

Study-level results: Expanded clones tended on average to be more numerous among CD8+ T cells than CD4+.

Generated by immunoSEQ multiplex PCR, the TCRdb table keeps only in-frame clones and is missing some. The profile shows about 66,000 clones, 81% of them singletons. The timepoints at which blood was sampled were baseline, cycle 4 day 1, and cycle 7 day 1. The input for sequencing was CD4+ or CD8+ T cells sorted from blood, taken in a trial of the OX40 agonist ivuxolimab. This receptor was obtained from an adult with an advanced solid tumor such as melanoma, head and neck, liver or kidney cancer.

CDR3 in DNA: TGCAGCGTTGAAGCCTGGACAGGGGATCGTGAAAAACTGTTTTTT. Protein: CSVEAWTGDREKLFF. The V call is TRBV29-1, the J call TRBJ1-4; 9 bases are a match to TRBD1. Germline CDR1 SQVTM, CDR2 ANQGSEA. The CDR3 has 15 residues. Trimming at V came to 1 base and at J to 7 bases, leaving 7 bases not matched to a gene.